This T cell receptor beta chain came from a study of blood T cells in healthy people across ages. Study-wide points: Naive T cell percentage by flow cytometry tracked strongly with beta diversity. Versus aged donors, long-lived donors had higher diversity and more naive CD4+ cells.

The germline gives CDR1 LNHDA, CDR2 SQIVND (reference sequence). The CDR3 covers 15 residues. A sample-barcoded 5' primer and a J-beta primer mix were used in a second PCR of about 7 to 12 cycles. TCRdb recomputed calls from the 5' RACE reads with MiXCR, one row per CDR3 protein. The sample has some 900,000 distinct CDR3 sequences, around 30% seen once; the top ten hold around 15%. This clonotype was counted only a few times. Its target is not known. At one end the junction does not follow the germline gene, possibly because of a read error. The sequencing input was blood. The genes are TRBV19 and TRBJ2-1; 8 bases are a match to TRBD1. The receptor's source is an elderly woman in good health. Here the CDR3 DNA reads TGTGCCAGTAAGAGAGACAGGGGCAACTACAATGAGCGGTTCTTC. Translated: CASKRDRGNYNERFF.